A selection of T cell receptor beta chains follows, all from one sample in a study of CD8 T cells in ankylosing spondylitis. TCRdb redid the calling of the 5' RACE reads with MiXCR, one entry per CDR3 protein. The table has approximately 150,000 distinct CDR3 sequences, around a tenth seen once. Sequencing used blood, either unsorted or a sorted T cell fraction (not recorded which). The receptors come from a female donor with ankylosing spondylitis or in good health (not recorded which). CDR3s include the opening cysteine and the closing phenylalanine or tryptophan. D genes are given only for firm matches. Clone size is not always given. Where it is, it says once, few, many or a class for expanded clones.

j_call v_call clone_size d_call cdr3_nt cdr3_aa
TRBJ2-1 TRBV12-3/TRBV12-4 few TRBD1 TGTGCCAGCAGCAAACAGGGGTGGGGCAATGAGCAGTTCTTC CASSKQGWGNEQFF
TRBJ1-1 TRBV7-9 few TRBD1 TGTGCCAGCAGCTCTAGCGGTCGGACAGGTGAAGCTTTCTTT CASSSSGRTGEAFF
TRBJ2-1 TRBV3-1 few . TGTGCCAGCAGCCAACCTCTTGGGAGCGCCGGATACCTAAAGCAGTTCTTC CASSQPLGSAGYLKQFF
TRBJ2-7 TRBV29-1 many TRBD2 TGCAGCGTTGAAGATCAAGCGGGAGGGGACGAGCAGTACTTC CSVEDQAGGDEQYF
TRBJ1-5 TRBV7-8 few TRBD1 TGTGCCAGCAGCTACCGACAGGGCCATCAGCCCCAGCATTTT CASSYRQGHQPQHF
TRBJ2-2 TRBV9 few . TGTGCCAGCAGCCCCTCCCCGGGAGACGTCGGGGAGCTGTTTTTT CASSPSPGDVGELFF
TRBJ2-5 TRBV9 many . TGTGCCAGCAGCGCCCGCGGAAAAGAGACCCAGTACTTC CASSARGKETQYF
TRBJ1-1 TRBV9 few TRBD1 TGTGCCAGCAGCGTTCAGGGGGCCGGGAGCACTGAAGCTTTCTTT CASSVQGAGSTEAFF
TRBJ2-1 TRBV20-1 . TRBD2 TGCAGTGCTAGTGGACTAGCGGACTACAATGAGCAGTTCTTC CSASGLADYNEQFF
TRBJ2-7 TRBV10-3 many . TGTGCCATCAGAACCGGGACGCCGGGCACCTACGAGCAGTACTTC CAIRTGTPGTYEQYF
TRBJ1-1 TRBV12-3/TRBV12-4 . . TGTGCCAGCAGTTTTTTAGGACAGCCTGAAGCTTTCTTT CASSFLGQPEAFF
TRBJ1-2 TRBV5-1 many . TGCGCCAGCGGATTACAGGAAAGTGATGGCTACACCTTC CASGLQESDGYTF
TRBJ2-1 TRBV6-1 few . TGTGCCAGCAGCATTTACTCCTACAATGAGCAGTTCTTC CASSIYSYNEQFF
TRBJ2-5 TRBV27 . . TGTGCCAGCAGTTTATCTGTGGGATCGCCGCAAGAGACCCAGTACTTC CASSLSVGSPQETQYF
TRBJ2-5 TRBV12-3/TRBV12-4 many . TGTGCCAGCAGTTGGGACCCGGGGGCCCAGTACTTC CASSWDPGAQYF
TRBJ2-2 TRBV12-3/TRBV12-4 . . TGTGCCAGCTGCGGAGGGGCCGGGGAGCTGTTTTTT CASCGGAGELFF
TRBJ1-1 TRBV30 . TRBD1 TGTGCCTGGACTCCGACAGGGGTAACTGAAGCTTTCTTT CAWTPTGVTEAFF
TRBJ2-1 TRBV7-9 . . TGTGCCAGCAGCTCCTCTAGCACCGATGAGCAGTTCTTC CASSSSSTDEQFF
TRBJ1-2 TRBV13 few TRBD1 TGTGCCAGCAGCCAAGGGACAGACTATGGCTACACCTTC CASSQGTDYGYTF